This is a list of T cell receptor beta chains from one sample in a study of cytomegalovirus exposure and HLA in healthy donors. Clones were sequenced by immunoSEQ multiplex PCR, and TCRdb holds only the in-frame ones, with some missing. The sample lists about 140,000 clones, roughly four fifths occurring once. Specimen: PBMCs. These receptor sequences come from a man aged 25-45 years in good health and CMV-seropositive. The CDR3 runs from the conserved cysteine through the conserved F or W. Fields, in order: V gene, J gene, D gene, clone size, CDR3 protein, CDR3 DNA. The D gene is left open where the match is weak. Clone size is stated in some rows and not others, as once, few, many or a class when expanded.

>TRBV18|TRBJ2-3|TRBD2|NA
CASSPPSGTSGSLGDTQYF
TGTGCCAGCTCACCACCGTCCGGGACTAGCGGGAGCCTCGGAGATACGCAGTATTTT
>TRBV11-3|TRBJ2-2|TRBD2|NA
CASSLRASGGSGSTGELFF
TGTGCCAGCAGCTTGAGGGCGTCAGGGGGTAGCGGGAGTACCGGGGAGCTGTTTTTT
>TRBV28|TRBJ2-7|TRBD2|few
CASSLPGLGSYEQYF
TGTGCCAGCAGTTTACCGGGACTAGGTTCCTACGAGCAGTACTTC
>TRBV6-1|TRBJ1-5|NA|NA
CASSAYGGSNQPQHF
TGTGCCAGCAGTGCATACGGAGGGAGCAATCAGCCCCAGCATTTT
>TRBV18|TRBJ2-3|NA|NA
CASSPGQTDTQYF
TGTGCCAGCTCACCAGGACAGACAGATACGCAGTATTTT
>TRBV6-5|TRBJ1-1|NA|NA
CASSPRGRNTEAFF
TGTGCCAGCAGCCCAAGAGGGAGGAACACTGAAGCTTTCTTT
>TRBV2|TRBJ2-1|NA|NA
CASSERVGGSYNEQFF
TGTGCCAGCAGTGAAAGGGTTGGGGGGTCCTACAATGAGCAGTTCTTC
>TRBV28|TRBJ1-1|NA|NA
CASTPGEGLTEAFF
TGTGCCAGCACTCCGGGGGAGGGGTTGACTGAAGCTTTCTTT
>TRBV5-4|TRBJ2-5|TRBD1|NA
CASSPQGRWETQYF
TGTGCCAGCAGCCCACAGGGGAGATGGGAGACCCAGTACTTC
>TRBV5-8|TRBJ2-1|TRBD2|NA
CASRGTSGSYNEQFF
TGTGCCAGCAGGGGGACTAGCGGCTCCTACAATGAGCAGTTCTTC
>TRBV19|TRBJ1-2|TRBD1|once
CASRRDSNYGYTF
TGTGCCAGTAGGAGGGACAGCAACTATGGCTACACCTTC
>TRBV7-6|TRBJ1-4|TRBD1|few
CASSLKPGQSGLFF
TGTGCCAGCAGCTTAAAACCGGGACAGTCTGGTTTGTTTTTT
>TRBV18|TRBJ2-5|NA|NA
CASSPGTKQVETQYF
TGTGCCAGCTCACCAGGAACGAAACAGGTCGAGACCCAGTACTTC
>TRBV7-2|TRBJ2-1|NA|NA
CASSNGARNEQFF
TGTGCCAGCAGTAATGGAGCGAGGAATGAGCAGTTCTTC
>TRBV7-6|TRBJ1-1|NA|few
CASSDGEGGTEAFF
TGTGCCAGCAGCGACGGGGAAGGAGGCACTGAAGCTTTCTTT
>TRBV6-5|TRBJ2-7|TRBD2|few
CASNSGGPSYEQYF
TGTGCCAGCAACAGCGGGGGGCCTTCCTACGAGCAGTACTTC
>TRBV7-9|TRBJ1-1|NA|NA
CASWGGTRTEAFF
TGTGCCAGCTGGGGGGGAACCAGGACTGAAGCTTTCTTT
>TRBV19|TRBJ2-6|NA|NA
CATRQTAGANVLTF
TGTGCCACAAGACAGACGGCTGGGGCCAACGTCCTGACTTTC
>TRBV19|TRBJ2-5|NA|NA
CASSPQKQETQYF
TGTGCCAGTAGTCCTCAGAAACAAGAGACCCAGTACTTC
>TRBV7-2|TRBJ2-1|TRBD2|NA
CASSWKASGWGGYNEQFF
TGTGCCAGCAGCTGGAAGGCTAGCGGGTGGGGGGGGTACAATGAGCAGTTCTTC
>TRBV7-3|TRBJ2-3|NA|NA
CASSPTGEDTQYF
TGTGCCAGCAGCCCAACGGGGGAAGATACGCAGTATTTT
>TRBV6-5|TRBJ2-7|TRBD1|NA
CASSRDRVNEQYF
TGTGCCAGCAGTAGAGACAGGGTGAACGAGCAGTACTTC
>TRBV11-3|TRBJ2-3|TRBD2|NA
CASSPSAAGASTDTQYF
TGTGCCAGCAGCCCGTCGGCAGCGGGGGCAAGCACAGATACGCAGTATTTT
>TRBV30|TRBJ1-5|TRBD1|NA
CAWSVRTGDPSNQPQHF
TGTGCCTGGAGTGTACGGACAGGGGACCCTAGCAATCAGCCCCAGCATTTT
>TRBV11-2|TRBJ1-6|NA|NA
CASSLGEGDLPLHF
TGTGCCAGCAGCTTAGGAGAGGGAGATTTACCCCTCCACTTT
>TRBV4-1|TRBJ1-2|TRBD1|NA
CASSQHLLQGVFGYTF
TGCGCCAGCAGCCAACATTTATTACAGGGGGTTTTTGGCTACACCTTC
>TRBV9|TRBJ2-2|TRBD2|NA
CASSVGLAGNTGELFF
TGTGCCAGCAGCGTAGGACTAGCGGGGAACACCGGGGAGCTGTTTTTT
>TRBV10-2|TRBJ2-1|NA|NA
CASTMGRQYNEQFF
TGCGCCAGCACCATGGGGCGGCAGTACAATGAGCAGTTCTTC
>TRBV18|TRBJ2-1|NA|NA
CASSTGTLNEQFF
TGTGCCAGCTCCACCGGGACACTTAATGAGCAGTTCTTC